Below are 3 T cell receptor beta chains sequenced from a single sample in a study of control samples from healthy donors and cancer patients. Clones were read by immunoSEQ multiplex PCR, and TCRdb kept only the in-frame ones, dropping some. Of 90,000 to 100,000 clones listed, around 89% were seen once; the top ten hold about an eighth. Sequenced input: blood. Receptors were obtained from a woman between 70 and 85 years old in good health.

This clone was detected only once. The rearrangement links TRBV15 to TRBJ2-7, with D tentatively TRBD1 or TRBD2 (5 bases each). V was clipped by 1 base and J by 5 bases, with 9 bases between them. Per the germline V gene, CDR1 is LNHNV and CDR2 is YYDKDF (reference sequence). This CDR3 has 13 amino acids. The CDR3 DNA is TGTGCCACCAGCAGAGCAGGGACCCACGAGCAGTACTTC. The encoded protein is CATSRAGTHEQYF.

Comments on this clone: This CDR3 is also generated by other DNA sequences in the sample. The chain joins TRBV7-9 to TRBJ1-2; 7 bases fit TRBD1. The CDR3 spans 13 residues. Trimming took 5 bases from V and 4 from J; bases not matched to a gene: 4. The germline gives CDR1 SEHNR, CDR2 FQNEAQ (reference sequence). CDR3 DNA sequence: TGTGCCAGCAGCCTGGGGGACAGCTATGGCTACACCTTC. It codes for CASSLGDSYGYTF. Full variable domain (remainder filled in from reference TRBV7-9 and TRBJ1-2): DTGVSQNPRHKITKRGQNVTFRCDPISEHNRLYWYRQTLGQGPEFLTYFQNEAQLEKSRLLSDRFSAERPKGSFSTLEIQRTEQGDSAMYLCASSLGDSYGYTFGSGTRLTVV.

The chain combines TRBV7-9 with TRBJ2-4, with D perhaps matching TRBD1 or TRBD2 (5 bases each). Germline V gene data show CDR1 as SEHNR and CDR2 as FQNEAQ (reference sequence). The CDR3 spans 13 residues. Trimming stripped 1 base from V and 8 bases from J, with 9 bases between. The CDR3 DNA follows: TGTGCCAGCAGCTTAGGAGGGACGGACATTCAGTACTTC. Amino acid sequence: CASSLGGTDIQYF.